This entry lists 14 T cell receptor beta chains sequenced from one sample in a study of early T cells in non-severe SARS-CoV-2 infection. TCRdb reanalysed the 5' RACE reads using MiXCR and keeps one entry per CDR3 protein. The top ten hold around 4% of the sample, which has around 50,000 distinct CDR3 sequences, around 10% seen once. Sequenced: whole blood. Receptors were obtained from an adult who was a healthcare worker with PCR-confirmed SARS-CoV-2 infection or an uninfected control (not recorded which).

This clonotype was seen at least ten times. This rearrangement joins TRBV10-1 to TRBJ2-7; 7 bases line up with TRBD2. The J segment lost 3 bases and the V segment lost 9 bases, leaving 5 bases of the junction unmatched. The germline gives CDR1 WNHNN, CDR2 SYGVQD (reference sequence). This CDR3 region has 12 residues. CDR3 loop: CARSGGDYEQYF. CDR3 bases: TGCGCCAGGTCGGGGGGAGACTACGAGCAGTACTTC.

In this sample, this clonotype turned up many times. V usage is TRBV20-1 and J usage is TRBJ2-5; D might be TRBD2 (5 bases). This CDR3 comprises 16 residues. Germline assignment: CDR1 DFQATT and CDR2 SNEGSKA (reference sequence). Trimming removed 6 bases from V and 5 bases from J, with 25 bases in between. The CDR3 sequence is CSATHPGLRVSETQYF. CDR3 sequence (DNA): TGCAGTGCGACCCACCCCGGTCTGAGGGTCTCTGAGACCCAGTACTTC.

This clonotype has a count of ten or more. The genes are TRBV5-1 and TRBJ2-7, with 11 bases matching TRBD1. V lost 4 bases to trimming and J lost 2 bases; unmatched junction nucleotides: 5. The length of the CDR3 is 15 residues. Germline loops: CDR1 SGHRS, CDR2 YFSETQ. Here the CDR3 reads CASSHPGQGAYEQYF. CDR3 nucleotides: TGCGCCAGCAGCCATCCGGGACAGGGGGCCTACGAGCAGTACTTC.

This clonotype was observed many times. The chain is built from TRBV5-8 and TRBJ2-6; D gene unclear. The germline gives CDR1 SGHTS, CDR2 YDEGEE. The CDR3 spans 15 residues. Trimming stripped 1 base from V and 1 base from J, with 6 bases between. In DNA, the CDR3 is TGTGCCAGCAGCTTGTCTGGATCTGGGGCCAACGTCCTGACTTTC. Translated: CASSLSGSGANVLTF. Complete variable domain (other parts from reference TRBV5-8 and TRBJ2-6): EAGVTQSPTHLIKTRGQQATLRCSPISGHTSVYWYQQALGLGLQFLLWYDEGEERNRGNFPPRFSGRQFPNYSSELNVNALELEDSALYLCASSLSGSGANVLTFGAGSRLTVL.

This clonotype was counted at least ten times. This chain links TRBV20-1 with TRBJ2-3; D unresolved. The V gene's germline CDR1 is DFQATT and CDR2 SNEGSKA (reference sequence). The CDR3 has 13 residues. The V gene lost 4 bases and the J gene lost 2 bases, with 10 bases spanning the gap. CDR3 nucleotides: TGCAGTGCTACCATGACCAACACAGATACGCAGTATTTT. This encodes CSATMTNTDTQYF.

This clonotype was seen at least ten times. The chain uses TRBV13 and TRBJ1-2; TRBD1 is a possible D gene (6 bases). Trimming took off 2 bases at V and 3 bases at J, with 19 bases between the two ends. The CDR3 is 17 amino acids. Germline CDR1 reads PRHDT; CDR2 reads FYEKMQ (reference sequence). Here the CDR3 DNA reads TGTGCCAGCAGCTTAATGGGGGCGCAGGGGAGCCACTATGGCTACACCTTC. It is translated as CASSLMGAQGSHYGYTF.

The rearrangement links TRBV27 to TRBJ2-7; D tentatively fits TRBD1 or TRBD2 (5 bases each). Germline V gene lookup returns CDR1 MNHEY and CDR2 SMNVEV (reference sequence). The CDR3 runs 14 residues. The germline V and J ends were trimmed by 7 bases and 2 bases, with 15 bases remaining between them. CDR3 amino acids: CASTPAGSPYEQYF. The CDR3 DNA sequence: TGTGCCAGCACCCCGGCAGGGAGCCCCTACGAGCAGTACTTC.

This clonotype was observed many times. The chain links TRBV7-8 to TRBJ1-2; D call uncertain. Germline CDR1 reads SGHVS; CDR2 reads FQNEAQ. Trimming took 5 bases from V and 8 from J, leaving 18 bases between them. This CDR3 has 14 residues. The CDR3 here is CASSTRTQEGGYTF. CDR3 nucleotide sequence: TGTGCCAGCAGCACTCGGACCCAAGAGGGAGGCTACACCTTC.

There are many counts of this clonotype. The chain employs TRBV19 and TRBJ2-2; 12 bases match TRBD2. The V and J ends lost 8 bases and 4 bases, in that order; junction bases with no gene match: 14. The CDR3 consists of 18 residues. Germline assignment: CDR1 LNHDA and CDR2 SQIVND (reference sequence). As DNA, the CDR3 is TGTGCCAGTTCTCCGGGACTAGCGGGTTCTGGGAGCACCGGGGAGCTGTTTTTT. Translated: CASSPGLAGSGSTGELFF.

This clonotype was detected only a few times. The chain links TRBV20-1 to TRBJ2-5; 8 bases align to TRBD1. Trimming took 3 bases from V and 3 from J; bases not matched to a gene: 6. The CDR3 spans 14 residues. Per germline, CDR1 DFQATT and CDR2 SNEGSKA (reference sequence). The CDR3 region has the DNA TGCAGTGCTAGGGGAGGACAGGGTAAAGAGACCCAGTACTTC. Its translation is CSARGGQGKETQYF.

This clonotype was recorded at least ten times. V is TRBV20-1 and J is TRBJ2-1; D not certain. CDR3 length: 13 amino acids. Germline V gene lookup returns CDR1 DFQATT and CDR2 SNEGSKA (reference sequence). The V end lost 0 bases, the J end lost 7 bases, and 10 bases lay between the germline ends. The CDR3 DNA reads as TGCAGTGCTAGAGATGGTCTAGAGAATGAGCAGTTCTTC. It specifies CSARDGLENEQFF.

This clonotype was seen many times. The CDR3 nucleotides are TGTGCCAGCTCCAAGTTGAGGATCGCCGGGGAGCTGTTTTTT. As protein: CASSKLRIAGELFF. V gene TRBV12-3 or TRBV12-4 combines with J gene TRBJ2-2; D unresolved. Trimming took off 8 bases at V and 6 bases at J, with 16 bases between the two ends. The CDR3 consists of 14 residues.

This clonotype was detected many times. The rearrangement links TRBV29-1 to TRBJ2-2; a weak D match, TRBD2 (7 bases). Germline lookup yields CDR1 SQVTM and CDR2 ANQGSEA. This CDR3 region has 15 residues. V was cut by 3 bases and J by 1 base, with 12 bases left in between. The CDR3 protein is CSVEFGGRNTGELFF. The DNA of the CDR3 is TGCAGCGTTGAGTTCGGGGGGCGGAACACCGGGGAGCTGTTTTTT.

The sample holds many counts of this clonotype. The V gene is TRBV30, the J gene TRBJ1-1; D is ambiguous. Trimming left V 4 bases short and J 5 bases short, with 11 bases between. CDR1 and CDR2 (germline): GTSNPN, SVGIG (reference sequence). CDR3 length: 12 amino acids. CDR3 in amino acids: CAWTRMGTEAFF. CDR3 sequence (DNA): TGTGCCTGGACCCGAATGGGGACTGAAGCTTTCTTT.